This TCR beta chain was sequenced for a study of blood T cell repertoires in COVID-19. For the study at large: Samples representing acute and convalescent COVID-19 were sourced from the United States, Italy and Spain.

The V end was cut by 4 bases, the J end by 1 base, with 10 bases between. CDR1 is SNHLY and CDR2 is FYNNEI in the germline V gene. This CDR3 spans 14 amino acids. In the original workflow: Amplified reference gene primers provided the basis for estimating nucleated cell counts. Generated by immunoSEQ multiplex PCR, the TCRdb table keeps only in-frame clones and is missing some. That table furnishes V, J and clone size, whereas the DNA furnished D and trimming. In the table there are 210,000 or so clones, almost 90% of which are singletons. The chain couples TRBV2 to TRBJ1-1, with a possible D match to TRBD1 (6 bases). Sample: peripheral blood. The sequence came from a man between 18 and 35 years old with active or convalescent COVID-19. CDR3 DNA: TGTGCCAGCAGTGGGGGAGGGGGGAACACTGAAGCTTTCTTT. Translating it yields CASSGGGGNTEAFF.